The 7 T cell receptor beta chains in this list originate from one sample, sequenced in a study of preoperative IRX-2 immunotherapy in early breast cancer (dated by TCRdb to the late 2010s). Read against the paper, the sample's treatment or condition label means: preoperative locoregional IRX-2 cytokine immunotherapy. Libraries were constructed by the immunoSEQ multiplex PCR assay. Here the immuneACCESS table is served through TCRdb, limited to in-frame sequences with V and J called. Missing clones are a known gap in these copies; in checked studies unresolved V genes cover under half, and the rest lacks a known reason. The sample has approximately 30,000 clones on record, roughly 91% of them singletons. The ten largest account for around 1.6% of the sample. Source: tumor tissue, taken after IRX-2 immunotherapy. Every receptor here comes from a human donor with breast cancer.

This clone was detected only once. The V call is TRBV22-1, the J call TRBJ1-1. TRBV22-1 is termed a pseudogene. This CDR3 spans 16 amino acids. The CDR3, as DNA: TGTGCCAGCAGCGTAGTACCCGGGGGTGCGAACACTGAAGCTTTCTTT. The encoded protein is CASSVVPGGANTEAFF.

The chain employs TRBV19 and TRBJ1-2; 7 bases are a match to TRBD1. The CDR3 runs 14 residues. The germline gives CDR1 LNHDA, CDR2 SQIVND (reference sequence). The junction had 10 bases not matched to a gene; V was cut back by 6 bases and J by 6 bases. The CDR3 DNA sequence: TGTGCCAGTAGCAAAAATACAGGGGTGAATGGCTACACCTTC. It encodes CASSKNTGVNGYTF.

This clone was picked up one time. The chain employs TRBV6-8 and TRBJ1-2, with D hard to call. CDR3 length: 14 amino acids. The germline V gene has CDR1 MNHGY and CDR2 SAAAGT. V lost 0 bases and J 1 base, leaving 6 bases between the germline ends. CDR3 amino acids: CASSYSGVNYGYTF. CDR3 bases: TGTGCCAGCAGTTACTCTGGGGTTAACTATGGCTACACCTTC.

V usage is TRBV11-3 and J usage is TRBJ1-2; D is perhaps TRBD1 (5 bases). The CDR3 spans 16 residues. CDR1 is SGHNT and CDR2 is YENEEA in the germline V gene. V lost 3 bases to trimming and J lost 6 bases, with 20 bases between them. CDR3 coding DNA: TGTGCCAGCAGCTTCACTCTAGTCCTGGGGGAAGATGGCTACACCTTC. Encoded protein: CASSFTLVLGEDGYTF. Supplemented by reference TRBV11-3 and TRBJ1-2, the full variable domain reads EAGVVQSPRYKIIEKKQPVAFWCNPISGHNTLYWYLQNLGQGPELLIRYENEEAVDDSQLPKDRFSAERLKGVDSTLKIQPAELGDSAVYLCASSFTLVLGEDGYTFGSGTRLTVV.

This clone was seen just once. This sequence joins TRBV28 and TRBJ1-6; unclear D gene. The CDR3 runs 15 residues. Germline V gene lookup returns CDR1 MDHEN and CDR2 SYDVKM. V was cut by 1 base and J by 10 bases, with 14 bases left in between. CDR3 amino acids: CASSLSTVPGSPLHF. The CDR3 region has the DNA TGTGCCAGCAGTTTATCAACGGTTCCGGGGTCACCCCTCCACTTT.

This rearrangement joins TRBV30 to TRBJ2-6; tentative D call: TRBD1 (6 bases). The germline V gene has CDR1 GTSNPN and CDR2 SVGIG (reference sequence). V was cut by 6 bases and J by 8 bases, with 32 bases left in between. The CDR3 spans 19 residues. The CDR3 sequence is CACPLPLIGLKRGTNVLTF. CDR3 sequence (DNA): TGTGCCTGTCCCCTCCCACTGATAGGGTTAAAGAGGGGGACCAACGTCCTGACTTTC.

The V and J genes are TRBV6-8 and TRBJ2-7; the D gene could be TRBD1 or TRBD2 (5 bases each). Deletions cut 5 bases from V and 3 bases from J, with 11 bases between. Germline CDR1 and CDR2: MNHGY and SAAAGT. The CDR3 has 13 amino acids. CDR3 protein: CASSRGVVYEQYV. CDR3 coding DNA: TGTGCCAGCAGTAGAGGGGTTGTCTACGAGCAGTACGTC.